The 27 T cell receptor beta chains presented below share a single source sample, sequenced in a study of cytomegalovirus exposure and HLA in healthy donors. With 60 Vbeta and 13 Jbeta primers, the PCR was carried out. Clones were sequenced by immunoSEQ multiplex PCR, and TCRdb holds only the in-frame ones, with some missing. The sample is made up of 40,000 to 55,000 clones, and the top ten hold about 6% of it. Source material: PBMCs. These receptors were collected from a male donor in good health and CMV-seropositive.

The V and J genes are TRBV30 and TRBJ1-5, with 7 bases matching TRBD1. The germline V gene has CDR1 GTSNPN and CDR2 SVGIG (reference sequence). The CDR3 covers 13 residues. Unmatched junction bases numbered 3, after V lost 5 bases and J lost 2 bases. Here the CDR3 DNA reads TGTGCCTGGGAGGGGGCTGGCAATCAGCCCCAGCATTTT. Its protein product is CAWEGAGNQPQHF.

The chain has TRBV30 and TRBJ2-1; 9 nucleotides line up with TRBD2. The CDR3 sequence is 16 residues long. The trim removed 0 bases at V and 5 bases at J, leaving 8 bases unmatched. Germline-derived CDR1 and CDR2 are GTSNPN and SVGIG (reference sequence). The CDR3 loop reads CAWSVPGLAGHNEQFF. The CDR3 DNA reads TGTGCCTGGAGTGTACCGGGTCTAGCGGGGCACAATGAGCAGTTCTTC.

The rearrangement links TRBV19 to TRBJ2-1, with 10 bases lining up with TRBD1. The CDR3 has 15 residues. V lost 6 bases to trimming and J lost 6 bases; unmatched junction nucleotides: 8. In germline, CDR1 is LNHDA, CDR2 SQIVND (reference sequence). Written as DNA, the CDR3 is TGTGCCAGTAGGTTAGACAGGGGGCCTTCCAATGAGCAGTTCTTC. Residues: CASRLDRGPSNEQFF.

V gene TRBV6-4 combines with J gene TRBJ2-2, with a possible D match to TRBD2 (6 bases). Trimming cost V 4 bases and J 7 bases, with 13 bases left between them. The CDR3 sequence is 14 residues long. CDR1 is MRHNA and CDR2 is SNTAGT in the germline V gene. The CDR3 region is CASSVTGDGGELFF. Written as DNA, the CDR3 is TGTGCCAGCAGTGTAACGGGGGATGGCGGGGAGCTGTTTTTT.

The chain is built from TRBV9 and TRBJ2-3, with D possibly TRBD1 on 6 matching bases. Trimming removed 1 base at V and 4 bases at J, with 10 bases between. CDR3 length: 14 amino acids. CDR1 SGDLS and CDR2 YYNGEE come from the germline V gene. Here the CDR3 DNA reads TGTGCCAGCAGCGTAAGGTGGGGGCCAGATACGCAGTATTTT. Translation: CASSVRWGPDTQYF.

V and J are TRBV7-9 and TRBJ1-3; perhaps TRBD1 as D (6 bases). Germline V gene lookup returns CDR1 SEHNR and CDR2 FQNEAQ (reference sequence). The CDR3 sequence is 14 residues long. Trimming pared 3 bases from V and 4 bases from J, leaving 10 bases between. In DNA form, the CDR3 reads TGTGCCAGCAGCTTTACAGGGTTCGGAAACACCATATATTTT. This codes for CASSFTGFGNTIYF. Supplemented by reference TRBV7-9 and TRBJ1-3, the full variable domain reads DTGVSQNPRHKITKRGQNVTFRCDPISEHNRLYWYRQTLGQGPEFLTYFQNEAQLEKSRLLSDRFSAERPKGSFSTLEIQRTEQGDSAMYLCASSFTGFGNTIYFGEGSWLTVV.

The chain carries TRBV9 and TRBJ2-1; D perhaps matches TRBD2 (6 bases). Trimming left V 0 bases short and J 4 bases short, with 11 bases between. The CDR3 contains 15 residues. From germline, CDR1 is SGDLS and CDR2 YYNGEE. Here the CDR3 DNA reads TGTGCCAGCAGCGTAGGAATAGCGGAGTACAATGAGCAGTTCTTC. The encoded protein is CASSVGIAEYNEQFF.

J is TRBJ1-5 and V is TRBV7-8; D might be TRBD1 (5 bases). This CDR3 contains 17 residues. Germline CDR1 is SGHVS and CDR2 is FQNEAQ. V lost 1 base and J 7 bases, leaving 20 bases between the germline ends. CDR3 nucleotide sequence: TGTGCCAGCAGCTTAGGACAGTCTCCATTGAGTGGACAGCCCCAGCATTTT. As protein: CASSLGQSPLSGQPQHF.

For the CDR3, the DNA is TGTGCCACACTGGGCGCTGTCGGTATGAACACTGAAGCTTTCTTT. It translates to CATLGAVGMNTEAFF. The J gene is TRBJ1-1, the V gene TRBV10-3; D uncertain. Trimming pared 10 bases from V and 0 bases from J, leaving 18 bases between. Germline-derived CDR1 and CDR2 are ENHRY and SYGVKD. This CDR3 has 15 amino acids.

The gene calls are TRBV6-5 and TRBJ1-2; tentatively, D is TRBD1 (6 bases). V gave up 4 bases and J gave up 6 bases, with 12 bases separating them. The germline V gene encodes CDR1 MNHEY and CDR2 SVGAGI. This CDR3 region has 13 residues. This CDR3 is CASSFVEGDGYTF. The CDR3, as DNA: TGTGCCAGCAGTTTCGTTGAGGGGGATGGCTACACCTTC.

The chain links TRBV7-9 to TRBJ2-7, with D perhaps TRBD2 (6 bases). Trimming removed 9 bases from V and 6 bases from J, with 27 bases in between. The CDR3 loop spans 16 amino acids. Per the germline V gene, CDR1 is SEHNR and CDR2 is FQNEAQ (reference sequence). As DNA, the CDR3 is TGTGCCAGTACGGAGCCCCTTCTCACGGGGGTCGTCGAGCAGTACTTC. Translation gives CASTEPLLTGVVEQYF. The full variable domain, its missing parts supplied by reference TRBV7-9 and TRBJ2-7, is DTGVSQNPRHKITKRGQNVTFRCDPISEHNRLYWYRQTLGQGPEFLTYFQNEAQLEKSRLLSDRFSAERPKGSFSTLEIQRTEQGDSAMYLCASTEPLLTGVVEQYFGPGTRLTVT.

The rearrangement links TRBV9 to TRBJ1-2; D might be TRBD1 (6 bases). Looked up from germline, CDR1 is SGDLS and CDR2 is YYNGEE. This CDR3 region has 14 residues. V was pared by 0 bases and J by 4 bases, with 10 bases between. CDR3 in amino acids: CASSVGEGVYGYTF. The CDR3 nucleotides read TGTGCCAGCAGCGTAGGAGAGGGGGTCTATGGCTACACCTTC.

This chain links TRBV19 with TRBJ1-2, with a weak D call TRBD1 (6 bases). This CDR3 is 13 amino acids long. Trimming removed 8 bases from V and 4 bases from J, with 14 bases in between. Germline values: CDR1 LNHDA, CDR2 SQIVND (reference sequence). CDR3 in amino acids: CASGLGASYGYTF. Here the CDR3 DNA reads TGTGCCAGTGGTTTGGGGGCTTCCTATGGCTACACCTTC.

The V call is TRBV18, the J call TRBJ1-6, with D perhaps matching TRBD1 (6 bases). Trimming stripped 6 bases from V and 7 bases from J, with 19 bases between. This CDR3 region has 16 residues. Germline CDR1 KGHSH, CDR2 LQKENI. CDR3: CASSPTTPTGNSPLHF. As DNA, the CDR3 is TGTGCCAGCTCCCCTACGACTCCAACAGGGAATTCACCCCTCCACTTT.

V usage is TRBV5-4 and J usage is TRBJ2-5; D may be TRBD2 (6 bases). The J call may not be correct, given that the DNA end is closer to TRBJ2-7. Germline V gives CDR1 SGHNT, CDR2 YYREEE (reference sequence). The CDR3 length is 15 residues. CDR3 in amino acids: CASSSQGRGAYEQYF. For the CDR3, the DNA is TGTGCCAGCAGCTCCCAAGGGCGGGGAGCCTACGAGCAGTACTTC.

The chain combines TRBV4-2 with TRBJ2-3, with 12 bases lining up with TRBD2. After removal of 2 bases from V and 8 bases from J, the junction contained 17 bases not matched to a gene. The germline V gene has CDR1 LGHNA and CDR2 YNFKEQ. The CDR3 is 19 residues long. CDR3 nucleotides: TGTGCCAGCAGCCAACCTCTACAGGGGCTAGCGGGGGGGATGGGTACGCAGTATTTT. It codes for CASSQPLQGLAGGMGTQYF.

This chain connects TRBV7-2 to TRBJ2-2; D uncertain. The length of the CDR3 is 14 residues. The ends were cut back, 1 base at V and 5 bases at J, with 8 bases in the middle. The germline gives CDR1 SGHTA, CDR2 FQGNSA. This CDR3 reads CASSLVSRTGELFF. In nucleotides, the CDR3 is TGTGCCAGCAGCTTAGTTTCCCGGACCGGGGAGCTGTTTTTT.

The chain couples TRBV9 to TRBJ1-1; D is undetermined. V was pared by 3 bases and J by 7 bases, with 13 bases between. Germline V CDR1 and CDR2: SGDLS, YYNGEE. The CDR3 is made up of 13 amino acids. The CDR3 is CASSGGGRLEAFF. CDR3 in DNA: TGTGCCAGCAGCGGAGGCGGCCGGCTTGAAGCTTTCTTT.

This rearrangement joins TRBV7-9 to TRBJ1-1, with a possible D match to TRBD1 (6 bases). Trimming cost V 5 bases and J 4 bases, with 14 bases left between them. The CDR3 extends over 14 amino acids. The germline CDR1 and CDR2 sequences are SEHNR and FQNEAQ (reference sequence). DNA of the CDR3: TGTGCCAGCAGCCCCAGGACAGTGAGCACTGAAGCTTTCTTT. Translated: CASSPRTVSTEAFF.

The V and J genes are TRBV27 and TRBJ2-3; 9 bases line up with TRBD2. Germline V lookup: CDR1 MNHEY, CDR2 SMNVEV (reference sequence). V trimming: 5 bases; J trimming: 4 bases; junction bases outside the gene matches: 7. The CDR3 totals 15 residues. The CDR3 is CASSTGTSKADTQYF. DNA of the CDR3: TGTGCCAGCAGTACCGGGACTAGCAAAGCAGATACGCAGTATTTT.

The chain is built from TRBV29-1 and TRBJ2-7, with D possibly matching TRBD1 (6 bases). V lost 7 bases and J 4 bases, leaving 14 bases between the germline ends. The CDR3 loop spans 12 amino acids. CDR1 and CDR2 (germline): SQVTM, ANQGSEA. The CDR3 is CSARTQGYEQYF. The CDR3 bases are TGCAGCGCGAGAACACAGGGTTACGAGCAGTACTTC.

The genes are TRBV9 and TRBJ1-1; a possible D gene is TRBD1 (5 bases). V lost 4 bases, J lost 4 bases, and 11 bases lay in between. The CDR3 runs to 13 residues. Germline V lookup: CDR1 SGDLS, CDR2 YYNGEE. CDR3 DNA: TGTGCCAGCAGCCCCGGTCAGGGCACTGAAGCTTTCTTT. Translated, it gives CASSPGQGTEAFF.

The chain uses TRBV29-1 and TRBJ2-2; tentative D call: TRBD1 (6 bases). The CDR3 is 14 amino acids. V was clipped by 7 bases and J by 6 bases, with 18 bases between them. Germline CDR1 reads SQVTM; CDR2 reads ANQGSEA. The CDR3 nucleotides read TGCAGCGCCCAGATAAGCACAGGGCCCGGGGAGCTGTTTTTT. This encodes CSAQISTGPGELFF.

J is TRBJ1-3 and V is TRBV15; tentatively, D is TRBD1 (5 bases). This CDR3 is 17 amino acids long. V was cut by 0 bases and J by 1 base, with 13 bases left in between. Germline loops: CDR1 LNHNV, CDR2 YYDKDF (reference sequence). The CDR3 protein is CATSREAGPGSGNTIYF. The DNA for the CDR3 is TGTGCCACCAGCAGAGAGGCAGGGCCCGGGTCTGGAAACACCATATATTTT.

The chain links TRBV4-3 to TRBJ1-6, with 9 bases matching TRBD1. The germline CDR1 and CDR2 sequences are LGHNA and YSLEER. The CDR3 is 15 amino acids. V lost 3 bases, J lost 9 bases, and 6 bases stayed unmatched. CDR3 residues: CASSQDGQGFSPLHF. The CDR3 coding sequence is TGCGCCAGCAGCCAGGATGGACAGGGGTTTTCACCCCTCCACTTT.

This rearrangement joins TRBV27 to TRBJ2-7; 8 bases match TRBD1. The germline V gene has CDR1 MNHEY and CDR2 SMNVEV (reference sequence). The CDR3 is 15 residues long. Germline trimming cut 3 bases from V and 3 bases from J; bases unmatched to any gene: 7. The CDR3 is CASSFADREFYEQYF. The DNA of the CDR3 is TGTGCCAGCAGTTTCGCGGACAGGGAATTCTACGAGCAGTACTTC.

The V gene is TRBV7-9, the J gene TRBJ2-3, with a possible D match to TRBD2 (6 bases). With 5 bases removed from V and 0 bases from J, the gap between germline ends came to 9 bases. CDR1 and CDR2 (germline): SEHNR, FQNEAQ (reference sequence). CDR3 length: 14 residues. CDR3 sequence: CASSLSGSTDTQYF. In DNA, the CDR3 is TGTGCCAGCAGCCTTAGCGGTAGCACAGATACGCAGTATTTT.